This is a list of T cell receptor beta chains from one sample in a study of blood T cell repertoires in COVID-19. The data were produced by immunoSEQ multiplex PCR, yet TCRdb's version contains in-frame clones alone and is incomplete. The sample lists around 68,000 clones, roughly 91% occurring once. Sequencing was done on a sample of peripheral blood. All receptors derive from a human donor in a cohort sampled during active COVID-19. The CDR3 runs from the conserved cysteine through the conserved F or W.

TRBV7-2 CASSSESTSGDTQYF
TRBV5-1 CASSTQGARVSNEQFF
TRBV5-1 CASSLEDSYEQYF
TRBV5-1 CASSLGSGSTDTQYF
TRBV11-2 CASSLGLLAGGVGGETQYF
TRBV20-1 CSASEPGLVPDTQYF
TRBV5-1 CASSPGQGRSNQPQHF
TRBV4-3 CASSQDPQAGGPDTQYF
TRBV4-3 CASSQDPQGNTIYF
TRBV19 CASSIGHMRDTQYF
TRBV29-1 CSVQNNLAEEQFF
TRBV2 CASSEDPSGIETDTQYF
TRBV29-1 CSAIGLANEQFF
TRBV28 CASSSSGREEDTQYF
TRBV7-2 CASSRQAGGPQNIQYF
TRBV25-1 CASSATGAYEQYF
TRBV5-4 CASSLRQGNYGYTF
TRBV11-3 CASSSGGAGETQYF
TRBV28 CASSLPSGSPYEQYF
TRBV5-1 CASSSPTRPFDRVGTGELFF
TRBV2 CASSWDRIYNEQFF
TRBV3-1/TRBV3-2 CASDPGGQRETQYF
TRBV18 CASSRVGSGGKSGYGYTF
TRBV12-3/TRBV12-4 CASSGSNYGYTF
TRBV10-3 CAISDSGTSGRARTDTQYF
TRBV7-2 CASSLDRRQGNIQYF
TRBV7-2 CASSFPPDRATEAFF
TRBV2 CASSEYRAGDTDTQYF
TRBV23-1 CASSQWGTGKNTGELFF
TRBV27 CASSLGTRPSNTGELFF
TRBV10-3 CAIRRQGSNEQFF
TRBV10-1 CASAGQGAKEQYF
TRBV6-2/TRBV6-3 CASSLGLLDTQYF
TRBV28 CASKESRGAYEQYF
TRBV5-1 CASSLGTGGAYEQYF
TRBV27 CASSRGLAEIHQLYNEQFF
TRBV6-5 CASSTTSGPYNEQFF
TRBV27 CASSSGRITDTQYF
TRBV5-8 CASSHRTDSYGYTF
TRBV7-2 CASSSGGARVEQYF
TRBV5-4 CASSLSTSGRAGETQYF
TRBV5-4 CASSLETGRNTEAFF
TRBV11-3 CASSRNLAGGDGYTF
TRBV9 CASSPQDRPTGELFF
TRBV4-1 CASSSSGTGGGEKLFF
TRBV5-6 CASSSKLTPSQETQYF
TRBV25-1 CASSEMSSYNEQFF
TRBV12-3/TRBV12-4 CASSRGGNSPLHF
TRBV28 CASSSLLGREGLTDTQYF
TRBV6-2/TRBV6-3 CASSLVRGTNQPQHF
TRBV10-3 CAISESVRGGRRDTQYF
TRBV28 CASSFARVPYEQYF